This T cell receptor beta chain is from a study of beta chain features in type 1 diabetes. About the research overall: There were approximately 100,000,000 sorted cells examined across all samples.

Reverse transcription of all isolated RNA meant that expressed TCRB transcripts were sequenced. Some clones are missing from TCRdb's copy, which holds only in-frame ones; the method was immunoSEQ multiplex PCR. The table has some 160,000 clones, around 8.3% seen once. V dropped 3 bases and J dropped 2 bases, with 5 bases sitting between them. This CDR3 has 12 amino acids. Germline lookup yields CDR1 ENHRY and CDR2 SYGVKD. This clone was found many times. What it binds is unknown. Every donor had blood drawn once into heparin, approximately 120 mL on average. Sorting based on CD45RO/CCR7/CD25/CD127/CD95/CD27 separated CD4+ naive, central memory, regulatory and stem cell-like memory cells. The study's findings and limits: Significant though moderate, a shortening of TCRB CDR3s appeared in all four CD4+ subsets of Type 1 diabetes patients.

This TCR derives from a woman between 18 and 30 years old with type 1 diabetes. The sample was central memory CD4+ T cells from blood. The chain has TRBV10-3 and TRBJ2-7; possibly TRBD1 for D (5 bases). The CDR3 DNA sequence: TGTGCCATCAGTGAACAGGCCTACGAGCAGTACTTC. Translation: CAISEQAYEQYF.